This T cell receptor beta chain originates from a study of cytomegalovirus exposure and HLA in healthy donors. In the PCR, 60 Vbeta and 13 Jbeta primers were used. TCRdb's table, derived via immunoSEQ multiplex PCR, lists solely in-frame clones and lacks some. This table has some 200,000 clones, 78% appearing once. In regard to this clone: Its antigen is unidentified.

Study-wide results and limits: As a later analysis revealed, the rate of TCR association differed by HLA locus, with DRB1 most and HLA-C fewest. With later analysis, a missense DCLRE1C variant became linked to TCR beta V- and J-gene trimming. In a later analysis, compared with equally common non-associated chains, HLA-associated beta chains were more expanded.

The sequenced sample was PBMCs. The sequence was collected from a female donor in good health and CMV-seronegative.

CDR3: CAWSRWGSTEAFF. For the CDR3, the DNA is TGTGCCTGGAGTAGGTGGGGCAGCACTGAAGCTTTCTTT. This chain connects TRBV30 to TRBJ1-1, with D perhaps matching TRBD1 (5 bases). There are 13 residues in the CDR3. Germline V gene sequence: CDR1 GTSNPN, CDR2 SVGIG (reference sequence). V was pared by 2 bases and J by 4 bases, with 11 bases between.